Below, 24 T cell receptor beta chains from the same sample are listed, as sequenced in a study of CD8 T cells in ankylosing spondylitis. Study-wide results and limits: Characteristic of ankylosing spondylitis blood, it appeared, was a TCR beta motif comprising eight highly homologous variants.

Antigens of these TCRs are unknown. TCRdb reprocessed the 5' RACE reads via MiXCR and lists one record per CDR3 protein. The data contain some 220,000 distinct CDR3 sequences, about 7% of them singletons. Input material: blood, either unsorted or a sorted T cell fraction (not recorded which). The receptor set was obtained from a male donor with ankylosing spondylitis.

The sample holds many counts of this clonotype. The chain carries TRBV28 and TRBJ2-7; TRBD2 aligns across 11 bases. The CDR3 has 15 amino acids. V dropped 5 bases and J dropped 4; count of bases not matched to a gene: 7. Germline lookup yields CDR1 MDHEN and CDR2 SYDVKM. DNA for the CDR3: TGTGCCAGCAGTCCAACTAGCGGGAGTGTTTACGAGCAGTACTTC. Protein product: CASSPTSGSVYEQYF.

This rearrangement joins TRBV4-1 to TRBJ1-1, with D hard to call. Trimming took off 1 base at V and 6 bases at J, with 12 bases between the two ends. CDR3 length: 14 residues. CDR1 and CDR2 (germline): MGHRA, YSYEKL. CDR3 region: CASSQGEKMAEAFF. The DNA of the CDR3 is TGCGCCAGCAGCCAAGGCGAGAAAATGGCTGAAGCTTTCTTT.

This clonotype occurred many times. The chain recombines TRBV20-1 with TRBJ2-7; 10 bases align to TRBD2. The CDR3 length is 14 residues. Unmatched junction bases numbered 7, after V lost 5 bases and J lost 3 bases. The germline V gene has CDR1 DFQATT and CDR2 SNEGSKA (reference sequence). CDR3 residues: CSAAGLADLYEQYF. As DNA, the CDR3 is TGCAGTGCTGCTGGACTAGCGGATCTCTACGAGCAGTACTTC.

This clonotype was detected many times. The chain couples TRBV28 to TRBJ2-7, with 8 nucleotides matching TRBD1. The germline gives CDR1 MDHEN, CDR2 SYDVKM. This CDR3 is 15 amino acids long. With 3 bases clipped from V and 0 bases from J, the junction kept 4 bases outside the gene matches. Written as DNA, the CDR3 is TGTGCCAGCAGTTTCGGACAGGGAGTCTCCTACGAGCAGTACTTC. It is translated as CASSFGQGVSYEQYF.

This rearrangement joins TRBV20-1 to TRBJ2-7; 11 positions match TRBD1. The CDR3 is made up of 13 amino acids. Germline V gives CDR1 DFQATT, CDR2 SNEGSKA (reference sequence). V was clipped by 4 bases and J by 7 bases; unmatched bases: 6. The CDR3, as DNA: TGCAGTGCTATCCGGGACAGGGGGGTGGAGCAGTACTTC. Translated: CSAIRDRGVEQYF.

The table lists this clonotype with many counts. This CDR3 reads CASSRGLADSYNEQFF. CDR3 sequence (DNA): TGCGCCAGCAGCAGGGGACTAGCGGATTCCTACAATGAGCAGTTCTTC. The V and J genes are TRBV4-1 and TRBJ2-1; 11 nucleotides line up with TRBD2. The CDR3 runs to 16 residues. Germline trimming cut 5 bases from V and 1 base from J; bases unmatched to any gene: 4. Germline V gene data show CDR1 as MGHRA and CDR2 as YSYEKL.

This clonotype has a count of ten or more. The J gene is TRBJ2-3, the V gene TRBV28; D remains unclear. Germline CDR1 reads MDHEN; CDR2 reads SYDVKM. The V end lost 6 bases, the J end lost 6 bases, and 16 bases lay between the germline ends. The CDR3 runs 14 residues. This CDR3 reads CASSYRGPEDTQYF. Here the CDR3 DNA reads TGTGCCAGCAGCTACCGAGGACCGGAGGATACGCAGTATTTT.

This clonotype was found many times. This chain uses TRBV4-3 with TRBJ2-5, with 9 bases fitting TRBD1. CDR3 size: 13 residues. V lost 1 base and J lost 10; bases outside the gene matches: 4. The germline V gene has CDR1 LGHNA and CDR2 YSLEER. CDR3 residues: CASSQGQGESQYF. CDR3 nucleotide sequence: TGCGCCAGCAGCCAAGGACAGGGGGAAAGCCAGTACTTC.

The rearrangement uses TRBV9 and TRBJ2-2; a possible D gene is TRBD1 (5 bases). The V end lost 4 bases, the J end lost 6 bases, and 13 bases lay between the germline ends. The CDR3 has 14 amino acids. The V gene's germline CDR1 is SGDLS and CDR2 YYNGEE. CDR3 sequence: CASSKRQHPGELFF. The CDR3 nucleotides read TGTGCCAGCAGCAAGCGACAGCATCCCGGGGAGCTGTTTTTT.

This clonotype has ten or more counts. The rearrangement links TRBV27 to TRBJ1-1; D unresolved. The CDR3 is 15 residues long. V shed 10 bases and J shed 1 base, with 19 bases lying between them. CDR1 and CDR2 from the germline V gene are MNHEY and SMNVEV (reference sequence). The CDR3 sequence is CATIGVFLGNTEAFF. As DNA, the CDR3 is TGTGCCACCATTGGGGTCTTTCTAGGGAACACTGAAGCTTTCTTT.

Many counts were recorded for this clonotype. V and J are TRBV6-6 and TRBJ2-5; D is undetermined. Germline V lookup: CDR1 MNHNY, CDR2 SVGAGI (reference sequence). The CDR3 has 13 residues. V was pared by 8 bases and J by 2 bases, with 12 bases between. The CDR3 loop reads CASSGTRQETQYF. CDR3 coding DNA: TGTGCCAGCTCCGGTACAAGGCAAGAGACCCAGTACTTC.

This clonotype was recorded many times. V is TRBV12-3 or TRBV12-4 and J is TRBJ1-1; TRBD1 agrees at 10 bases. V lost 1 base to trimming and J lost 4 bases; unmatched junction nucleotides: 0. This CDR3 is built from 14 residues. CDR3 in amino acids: CASSLGTGGTEAFF. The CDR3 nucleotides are TGTGCCAGCAGTTTAGGGACAGGGGGCACTGAAGCTTTCTTT.

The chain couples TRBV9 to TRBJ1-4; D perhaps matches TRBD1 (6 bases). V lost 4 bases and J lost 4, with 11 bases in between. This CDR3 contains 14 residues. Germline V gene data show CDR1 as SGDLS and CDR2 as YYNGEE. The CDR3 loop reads CASSSQGGNEKLFF. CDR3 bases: TGTGCCAGCAGCTCACAGGGAGGTAATGAAAAACTGTTTTTT. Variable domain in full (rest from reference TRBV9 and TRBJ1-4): DSGVTQTPKHLITATGQRVTLRCSPRSGDLSVYWYQQSLDQGLQFLIQYYNGEERAKGNILERFSAQQFPDLHSELNLSSLELGDSALYFCASSSQGGNEKLFFGSGTQLSVL.

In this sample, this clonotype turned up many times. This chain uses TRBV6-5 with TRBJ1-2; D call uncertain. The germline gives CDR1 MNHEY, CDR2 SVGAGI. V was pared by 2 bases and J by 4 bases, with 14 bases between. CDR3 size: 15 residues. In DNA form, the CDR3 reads TGTGCCAGCAGTTACCCAGAGGCCGGAGTCTATGGCTACACCTTC. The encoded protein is CASSYPEAGVYGYTF.

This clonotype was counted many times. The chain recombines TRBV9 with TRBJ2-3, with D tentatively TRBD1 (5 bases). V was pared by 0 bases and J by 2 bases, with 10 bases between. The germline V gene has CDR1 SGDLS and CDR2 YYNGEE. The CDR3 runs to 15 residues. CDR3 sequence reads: CASSVVGAVTDTQYF. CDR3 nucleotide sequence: TGTGCCAGCAGCGTAGTAGGGGCCGTCACAGATACGCAGTATTTT.

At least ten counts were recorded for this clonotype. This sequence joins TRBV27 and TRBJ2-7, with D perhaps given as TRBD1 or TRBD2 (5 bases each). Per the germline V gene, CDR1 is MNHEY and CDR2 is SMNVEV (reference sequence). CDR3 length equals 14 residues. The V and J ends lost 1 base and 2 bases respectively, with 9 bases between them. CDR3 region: CASSLYGTPYEQYF. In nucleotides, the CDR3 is TGTGCCAGCAGTTTATATGGGACCCCCTACGAGCAGTACTTC.

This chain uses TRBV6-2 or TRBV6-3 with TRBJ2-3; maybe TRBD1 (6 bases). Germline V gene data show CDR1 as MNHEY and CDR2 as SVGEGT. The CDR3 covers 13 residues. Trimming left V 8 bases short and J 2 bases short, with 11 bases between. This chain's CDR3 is CASLGGFTDTQYF. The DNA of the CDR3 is TGTGCCAGCCTAGGGGGATTCACAGATACGCAGTATTTT.

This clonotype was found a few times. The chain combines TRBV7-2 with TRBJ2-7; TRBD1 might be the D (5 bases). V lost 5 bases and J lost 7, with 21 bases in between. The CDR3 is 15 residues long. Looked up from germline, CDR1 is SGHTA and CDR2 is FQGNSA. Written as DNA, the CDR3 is TGTGCCAGCAGCCCGGCAGGGCCGTCTTTAGGTGAGCAGTACTTC. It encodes CASSPAGPSLGEQYF.

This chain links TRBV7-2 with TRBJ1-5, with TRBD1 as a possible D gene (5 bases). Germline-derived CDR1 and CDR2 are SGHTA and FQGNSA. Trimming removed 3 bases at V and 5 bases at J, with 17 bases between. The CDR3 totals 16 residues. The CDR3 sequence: CASSLNPGLSDQPQHF. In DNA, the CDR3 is TGTGCCAGCAGCTTGAACCCGGGACTGTCGGATCAGCCCCAGCATTTT.

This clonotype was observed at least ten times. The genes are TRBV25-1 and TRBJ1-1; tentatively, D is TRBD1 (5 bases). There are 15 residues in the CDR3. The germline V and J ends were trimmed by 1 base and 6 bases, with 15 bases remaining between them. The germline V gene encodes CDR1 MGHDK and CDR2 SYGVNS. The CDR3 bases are TGTGCCAGCAGTGAATCCCACACAGGATCCGCTGAAGCTTTCTTT. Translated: CASSESHTGSAEAFF.

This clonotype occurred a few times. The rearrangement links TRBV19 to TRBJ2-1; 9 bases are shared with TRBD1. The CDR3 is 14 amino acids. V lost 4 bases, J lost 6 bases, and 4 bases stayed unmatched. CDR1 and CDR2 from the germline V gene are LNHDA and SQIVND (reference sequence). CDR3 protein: CASSTRTGVNEQFF. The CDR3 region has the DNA TGTGCCAGTAGTACCAGGACAGGGGTCAATGAGCAGTTCTTC.

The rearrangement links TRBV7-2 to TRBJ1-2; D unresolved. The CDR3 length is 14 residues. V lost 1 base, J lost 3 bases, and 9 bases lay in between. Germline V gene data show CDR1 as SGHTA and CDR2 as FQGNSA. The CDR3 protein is CASSLGTDYYGYTF. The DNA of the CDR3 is TGTGCCAGCAGCTTAGGGACGGACTACTATGGCTACACCTTC.

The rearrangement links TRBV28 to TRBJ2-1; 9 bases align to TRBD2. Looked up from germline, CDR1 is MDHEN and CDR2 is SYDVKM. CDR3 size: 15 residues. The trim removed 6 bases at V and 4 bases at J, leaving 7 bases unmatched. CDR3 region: CASRVSSGEYNEQFF. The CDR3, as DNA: TGTGCCAGCAGGGTGTCTAGCGGGGAATACAATGAGCAGTTCTTC.

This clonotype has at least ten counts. The CDR3 here is CATSSWTGAGANVLTF. CDR3 nucleotide sequence: TGTGCCACCAGCAGTTGGACAGGGGCCGGGGCCAACGTCCTGACTTTC. The chain combines TRBV15 with TRBJ2-6, with 9 bases fitting TRBD1. V shed 3 bases and J 4 bases; nucleotides not matched to a gene: 4. The CDR3 contains 16 residues. Per germline, CDR1 LNHNV and CDR2 YYDKDF (reference sequence).